The 27 T cell receptor beta chains below all came from one sample that was sequenced in a study of blood T cell repertoires in COVID-19. The protocol was immunoSEQ multiplex PCR, while the TCRdb copy is restricted to in-frame clones and leaves out a portion. This sample has 150,000 to 200,000 clones, with almost 80% found just once. The sequencing input was PBMCs or T cells enriched from blood (not recorded which). The source of these receptors is a woman in her forties or fifties who had recovered from COVID-19.

About this clone: The junction does not match germline at one end; this may be a read error. The chain carries TRBV14 and TRBJ2-7, with 7 bases matching TRBD2. The V gene's germline CDR1 is SGHDN and CDR2 FVKESK. The CDR3 totals 14 residues. The DNA for the CDR3 is TGTGCCAGCAGCCCTATAGCGGGTACCTATGAGCAGTACTTC. Translated, it gives CASSPIAGTYEQYF.

This sequence joins TRBV5-6 and TRBJ1-2; perhaps TRBD1 as D (6 bases). The V gene's germline CDR1 is SGHDT and CDR2 YYEEEE. This CDR3 region has 18 residues. Trimming shortened V by 0 bases and J by 2 bases, and 20 bases separated the two germline ends. Written as DNA, the CDR3 is TGTGCCAGCAGCTTGGGGGACATTTCTTATTTGACCAACTATGGCTACACCTTC. As protein: CASSLGDISYLTNYGYTF.

The rearrangement joins TRBV7-2 to TRBJ2-5; no definite D call. V shed 0 bases and J shed 4 bases, with 3 bases lying between them. The germline V gene has CDR1 SGHTA and CDR2 FQGNSA. The CDR3 runs to 12 residues. The CDR3 DNA sequence: TGTGCCAGCAGCTTAGCCGGAGAGACCCAGTACTTC. Its translation is CASSLAGETQYF.

In its sample, this clone was seen a few times. V usage is TRBV9 and J usage is TRBJ1-6; TRBD1 matches at 7 bases. V gave up 0 bases and J gave up 7 bases; unmatched junction bases: 4. The CDR3 length is 15 residues. Germline CDR1 and CDR2: SGDLS and YYNGEE. CDR3 sequence (DNA): TGTGCCAGCAGCGTAGGGGACAGCCAGAATTCACCCCTCCACTTT. It specifies CASSVGDSQNSPLHF.

This clone was observed a single time. CDR3 DNA: TGTGCCAGCAGCCGGGCCCAGGGAAATCAGCCCCAGCATTTT. This gives the protein CASSRAQGNQPQHF. V is TRBV28 and J is TRBJ1-5; TRBD1 is a possible D gene (5 bases). Germline V gives CDR1 MDHEN, CDR2 SYDVKM. This CDR3 has 14 amino acids. V lost 6 bases to trimming and J lost 4 bases, with 13 bases between them.

The chain joins TRBV21-1 to TRBJ1-5; no DNA check was done on the table's D call, TRBD1. TRBV21-1 is classified as a pseudogene. The length of the CDR3 is 19 residues. In nucleotides, the CDR3 is TGTGCCAGCAGCAAGGGCGAGACAGGGTGCCCCTTTGGCAATCAGCCCCAGCATTTT. Translating it yields CASSKGETGCPFGNQPQHF.

This clone was seen a few times. This chain links TRBV30 with TRBJ2-5, with 7 bases identical to TRBD1. Germline CDR1 GTSNPN, CDR2 SVGIG (reference sequence). With V trimmed by 2 bases and J by 9 bases, 9 bases remained unmatched. This CDR3 contains 13 residues. CDR3 sequence: CAWSNGQVVSQYF. The DNA for the CDR3 is TGTGCCTGGAGTAACGGACAGGTTGTCTCCCAGTACTTC.

J is TRBJ2-3 and V is TRBV7-9; the match to TRBD2 covers 11 bases. The V gene's germline CDR1 is SEHNR and CDR2 FQNEAQ (reference sequence). The CDR3 is 17 residues long. With 2 bases clipped from V and 4 bases from J, the junction kept 8 bases outside the gene matches. CDR3 amino acids: CASSLPPTSGRSDTQYF. In nucleotides, the CDR3 is TGTGCCAGCAGCTTACCCCCTACTAGCGGGAGATCAGATACGCAGTATTTT.

The rearrangement joins TRBV4-1 to TRBJ2-1; TRBD2 matches 8 bases. The CDR3 contains 14 residues. Germline values: CDR1 MGHRA, CDR2 YSYEKL. Trimming cost V 3 bases and J 7 bases; bases outside gene matches: 5. The CDR3 coding sequence is TGCGCCAGCAGCCAGGGACTAGGGACAAATGAGCAGTTCTTC. This codes for CASSQGLGTNEQFF.

The rearrangement links TRBV4-2 to TRBJ1-1; TRBD1 aligns across 10 bases. The CDR3 is 16 amino acids. Losses at the gene ends were 3 bases for V and 1 base for J; bases not matched to a gene: 5. Germline loops: CDR1 LGHNA, CDR2 YNFKEQ. The CDR3 is CASSQGQGRGNTEAFF. CDR3 coding DNA: TGTGCCAGCAGCCAGGGACAGGGGAGAGGGAACACTGAAGCTTTCTTT.

The V and J genes are TRBV27 and TRBJ2-7, with TRBD2 as a possible D gene (6 bases). Trimming removed 5 bases at V and 3 bases at J, with 17 bases between. Per germline, CDR1 MNHEY and CDR2 SMNVEV (reference sequence). This CDR3 contains 15 residues. CDR3 coding DNA: TGTGCCAGCAGTAAATATGTGGGGGGATTCTACGAGCAGTACTTC. It codes for CASSKYVGGFYEQYF.

The V gene is TRBV28, the J gene TRBJ1-3, with D unresolved. Germline V gives CDR1 MDHEN, CDR2 SYDVKM. The CDR3 length is 14 residues. V was pared by 2 bases and J by 4 bases, with 9 bases between. The CDR3 protein is CASSLHSSGNTIYF. Here the CDR3 DNA reads TGTGCCAGCAGTTTACACAGCTCCGGAAACACCATATATTTT.

This chain joins TRBV7-3 and TRBJ2-6; TRBD2 matches at 9 bases. This CDR3 is 18 amino acids long. CDR1 and CDR2 (germline): SGHTA, FQGTGA. V was pared by 4 bases and J by 0 bases, with 7 bases of the junction left unmatched. The CDR3 coding sequence is TGTGCCAGCAGCTCAGTCGGGACTAGCAACTCTGGGGCCAACGTCCTGACTTTC. Protein: CASSSVGTSNSGANVLTF.

This chain uses TRBV9 with TRBJ1-3; D gene uncertain. The CDR3 extends over 15 amino acids. V was cut by 3 bases and J by 1 base, with 11 bases left in between. Germline V gene data show CDR1 as SGDLS and CDR2 as YYNGEE. The CDR3 bases are TGTGCCAGCAGCGGTACAGATCTATCTGGAAACACCATATATTTT. Encoded protein: CASSGTDLSGNTIYF.

In this sample, this clone turned up once. This rearrangement joins TRBV6-6 to TRBJ2-1; 7 positions match TRBD2. The CDR3 sequence is 15 residues long. Germline V CDR1 and CDR2: MNHNY, SVGAGI (reference sequence). The J segment lost 1 base and the V segment lost 6 bases, leaving 6 bases of the junction unmatched. The CDR3 here is CASSQLGGSYNEQFF. CDR3 DNA: TGTGCCAGCAGCCAGTTGGGGGGGTCCTACAATGAGCAGTTCTTC.

This rearrangement joins TRBV5-1 to TRBJ2-3, with a weak D call TRBD2 (5 bases). The germline CDR1 and CDR2 sequences are SGHRS and YFSETQ. This CDR3 has 15 amino acids. V shed 0 bases and J shed 5 bases, with 13 bases lying between them. The CDR3 here is CASSLAWVGEDTQYF. CDR3 DNA sequence: TGCGCCAGCAGCTTGGCCTGGGTCGGGGAAGATACGCAGTATTTT.

The V gene is TRBV9, the J gene TRBJ2-1, with 7 bases lining up with TRBD2. The CDR3 spans 15 residues. Losses at the gene ends were 1 base for V and 4 bases for J; bases not matched to a gene: 5. Germline values: CDR1 SGDLS, CDR2 YYNGEE. Here the CDR3 DNA reads TGTGCCAGCAGCGTAATGGGGGAGGGGTACAATGAGCAGTTCTTC. Residues: CASSVMGEGYNEQFF.

J is TRBJ2-1 and V is TRBV29-1; 10 bases match TRBD1. J was trimmed by 8 bases and V by 5 bases; bases with no gene match: 15. Germline V gives CDR1 SQVTM, CDR2 ANQGSEA. The CDR3 is 16 amino acids. The DNA of the CDR3 is TGCAGCGTTTGGGATAGCCTCGGACAGGGGGTGGATGAGCAGTTCTTC. It encodes CSVWDSLGQGVDEQFF.

As for this clone: At one boundary the junction diverges from the germline segment, which might be a read error. This sequence joins TRBV11-1 and TRBJ2-7, with 7 bases aligning to TRBD1. The CDR3 loop spans 14 amino acids. Germline V gene lookup returns CDR1 SGHAT and CDR2 FQDESV (reference sequence). The CDR3 DNA reads as TGTGCCAGCAGCTTATACAGGGGATCCTACGAGCAGCACTTC. Translated: CASSLYRGSYEQHF.

The J gene is TRBJ2-3, the V gene TRBV5-1, with a weak D call TRBD1 (5 bases). With 0 bases removed from V and 6 bases from J, the gap between germline ends came to 11 bases. The CDR3 runs 14 residues. Per the germline V gene, CDR1 is SGHRS and CDR2 is YFSETQ. CDR3 nucleotides: TGCGCCAGCAGCTTGGCGAATAGGGGTGATACGCAGTATTTT. Translated, it gives CASSLANRGDTQYF.

The sample holds a few counts of this clone. The gene calls are TRBV10-3 and TRBJ2-7; D perhaps matches TRBD1 (5 bases). The CDR3 runs 15 residues. Germline CDR1 ENHRY, CDR2 SYGVKD. Deletions cut 2 bases from V and 1 base from J, with 12 bases between. CDR3: CAISEPGKGSYEQYF. The CDR3, as DNA: TGTGCCATCAGTGAGCCAGGGAAAGGATCCTACGAGCAGTACTTC.

This clone was found once. The rearrangement links TRBV30 to TRBJ2-2; D ambiguous. There are 11 residues in the CDR3. Trimming cost V 4 bases and J 4 bases, with 4 bases left between them. Germline V gene data show CDR1 as GTSNPN and CDR2 as SVGIG (reference sequence). CDR3: CAWTSTGELFF. In nucleotides, the CDR3 is TGTGCCTGGACCAGCACCGGGGAGCTGTTTTTT. Together with reference TRBV30 and TRBJ2-2, the CDR3 gives the full variable domain: SQTIHQWPATLVQPVGSPLSLECTVEGTSNPNLYWYRQAAGRGLQLLFYSVGIGQISSEVPQNLSASRPQDRQFILSSKKLLLSDSGFYLCAWTSTGELFFGEGSRLTVL.

The chain uses TRBV6-2 or TRBV6-3 and TRBJ2-1, with D maybe TRBD2 (5 bases). This CDR3 comprises 13 residues. CDR1 and CDR2 from the germline V gene are MNHEY and SVGEGT. V lost 4 bases, J lost 9 bases, and 13 bases lay in between. Written as DNA, the CDR3 is TGTGCCAGCAGTTTGGAATTTAGCGTTGAGCAGTTCTTC. It translates to CASSLEFSVEQFF.

The rearrangement joins TRBV29-1 to TRBJ2-7; 7 bases map to TRBD1. Germline V CDR1 and CDR2: SQVTM, ANQGSEA. This CDR3 contains 11 residues. J gave up 3 bases and V 5 bases, and 1 base lay outside the gene matches. In DNA, the CDR3 is TGCAGCGTTTGGGACAGCTACGAGCAGTACTTC. It translates to CSVWDSYEQYF.

The V call is TRBV9, the J call TRBJ2-1; 10 nucleotides agree with TRBD2. CDR1 and CDR2 from the germline V gene are SGDLS and YYNGEE. The J segment lost 1 base and the V segment lost 5 bases, leaving 3 bases of the junction unmatched. The CDR3 length is 15 residues. DNA for the CDR3: TGTGCCAGCAGTAGACTAGCGGGTTCCTACAATGAGCAGTTCTTC. Its translation is CASSRLAGSYNEQFF.

The rearrangement uses TRBV6-5 and TRBJ2-7; D perhaps matches TRBD2 (6 bases). Germline V gene data show CDR1 as MNHEY and CDR2 as SVGAGI. This CDR3 contains 14 residues. For the CDR3, the DNA is TGTGTCCCATCCCCCGGGAGTTTGGTCAGCGAGCAGTACTTC. It is translated as CVPSPGSLVSEQYF.

This clone was detected only a few times. The chain links TRBV19 to TRBJ1-1; D unresolved. The CDR3 has 14 residues. Trimming left V 2 bases short and J 3 bases short, with 10 bases between. Germline CDR1 reads LNHDA; CDR2 reads SQIVND (reference sequence). CDR3 amino acids: CASSISEGYTEAFF. DNA of the CDR3: TGTGCCAGTAGTATATCTGAGGGATACACTGAAGCTTTCTTT.